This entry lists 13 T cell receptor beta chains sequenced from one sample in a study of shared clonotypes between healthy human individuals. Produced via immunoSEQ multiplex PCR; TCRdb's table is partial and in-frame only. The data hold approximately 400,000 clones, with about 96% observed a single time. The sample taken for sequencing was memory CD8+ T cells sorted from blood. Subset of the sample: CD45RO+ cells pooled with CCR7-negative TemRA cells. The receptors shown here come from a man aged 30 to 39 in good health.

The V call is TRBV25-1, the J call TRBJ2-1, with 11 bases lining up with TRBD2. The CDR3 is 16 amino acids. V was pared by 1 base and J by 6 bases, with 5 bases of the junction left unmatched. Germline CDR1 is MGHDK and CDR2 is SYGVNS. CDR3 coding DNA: TGTGCCAGCAGTGAATCCCGACTAGCGGGACTCAATGAGCAGTTCTTC. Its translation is CASSESRLAGLNEQFF.

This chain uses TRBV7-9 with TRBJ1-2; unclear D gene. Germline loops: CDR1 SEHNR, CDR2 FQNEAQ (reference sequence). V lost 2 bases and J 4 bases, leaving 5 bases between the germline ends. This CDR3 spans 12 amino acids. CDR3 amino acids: CASSLSGYGYTF. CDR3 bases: TGTGCCAGCAGCTTAAGCGGCTATGGCTACACCTTC.

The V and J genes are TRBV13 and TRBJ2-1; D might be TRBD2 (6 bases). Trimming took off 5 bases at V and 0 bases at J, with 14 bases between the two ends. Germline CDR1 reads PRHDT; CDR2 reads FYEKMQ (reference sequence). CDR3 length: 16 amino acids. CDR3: CASSVFSGSSYNEQFF. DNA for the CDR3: TGTGCCAGCAGCGTATTTAGCGGTAGCTCCTACAATGAGCAGTTCTTC.

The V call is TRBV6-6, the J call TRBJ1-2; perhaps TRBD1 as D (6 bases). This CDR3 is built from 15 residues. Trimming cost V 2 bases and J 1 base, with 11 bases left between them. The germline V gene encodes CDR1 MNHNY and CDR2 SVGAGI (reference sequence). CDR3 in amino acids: CASSYPGGLNYGYTF. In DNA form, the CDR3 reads TGTGCCAGCAGTTACCCGGGGGGGCTTAACTATGGCTACACCTTC.

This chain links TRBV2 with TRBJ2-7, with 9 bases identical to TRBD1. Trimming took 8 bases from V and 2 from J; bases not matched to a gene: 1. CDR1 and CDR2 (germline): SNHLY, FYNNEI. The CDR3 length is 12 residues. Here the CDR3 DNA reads TGTGCCAGCGACAGGGGGGCCTACGAGCAGTACTTC. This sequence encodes CASDRGAYEQYF.

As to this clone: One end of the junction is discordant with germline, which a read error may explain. The CDR3 nucleotides read TGTGCTAGCAGCCCACAGAGGACAGGGCTTGGGACTTCTGCTAGCCAAGAGACCCAGTACTTC. This encodes CASSPQRTGLGTSASQETQYF. V usage is TRBV7-7 and J usage is TRBJ2-5, with 8 bases lining up with TRBD1. Germline CDR1 is SSHAT and CDR2 is FNYEAQ (reference sequence). There are 21 residues in the CDR3.

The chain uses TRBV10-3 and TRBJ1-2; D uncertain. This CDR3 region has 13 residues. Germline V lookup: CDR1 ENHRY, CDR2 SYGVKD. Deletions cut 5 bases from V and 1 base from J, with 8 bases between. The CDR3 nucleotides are TGTGCCATCAGTCCATTATTTAACTATGGCTACACCTTC. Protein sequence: CAISPLFNYGYTF.

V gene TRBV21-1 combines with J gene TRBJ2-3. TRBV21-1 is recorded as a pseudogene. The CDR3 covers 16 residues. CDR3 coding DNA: TGTGCCAGCAGCGTTGAAGCTCTTTGTGGAAGAGATACGCAGTATTTT. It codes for CASSVEALCGRDTQYF.

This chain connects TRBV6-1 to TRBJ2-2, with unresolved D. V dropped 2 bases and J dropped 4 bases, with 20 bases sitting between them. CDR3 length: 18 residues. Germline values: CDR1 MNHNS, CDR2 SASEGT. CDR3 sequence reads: CASSEFLAATHITGELFF. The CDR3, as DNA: TGTGCCAGCAGTGAATTTTTGGCGGCTACCCACATCACCGGGGAGCTGTTTTTT.

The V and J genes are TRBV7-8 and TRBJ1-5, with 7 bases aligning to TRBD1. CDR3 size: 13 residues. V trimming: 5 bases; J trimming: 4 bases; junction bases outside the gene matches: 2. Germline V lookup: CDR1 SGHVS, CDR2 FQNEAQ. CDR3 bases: TGTGCCAGCAGCCAGGGGGTGAATCAGCCCCAGCATTTT. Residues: CASSQGVNQPQHF.

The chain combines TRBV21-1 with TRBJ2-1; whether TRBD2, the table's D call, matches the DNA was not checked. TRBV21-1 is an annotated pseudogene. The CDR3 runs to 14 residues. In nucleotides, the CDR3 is TGTGCCAGCAGCAACTCGCGGGAGTGGAATGAGCAGTTCTTC. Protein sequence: CASSNSREWNEQFF.

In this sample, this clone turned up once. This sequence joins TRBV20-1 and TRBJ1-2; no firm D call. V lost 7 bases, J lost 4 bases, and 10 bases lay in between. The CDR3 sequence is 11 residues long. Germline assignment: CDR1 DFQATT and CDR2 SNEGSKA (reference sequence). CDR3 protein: CSVVHPYGYTF. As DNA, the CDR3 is TGCAGTGTGGTCCACCCCTATGGCTACACCTTC.

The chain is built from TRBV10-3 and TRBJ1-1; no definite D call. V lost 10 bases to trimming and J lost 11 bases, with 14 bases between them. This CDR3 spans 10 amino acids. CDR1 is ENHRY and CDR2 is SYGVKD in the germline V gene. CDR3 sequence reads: CATKRFWAFF. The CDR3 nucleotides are TGTGCCACCAAACGGTTTTGGGCTTTCTTT.